What follows describes a single T cell receptor (beta chain). This sample was taken from a study of blood T cell repertoires in COVID-19. Turning to the study itself: Sites across the United States, Italy and Spain contributed samples from acute and convalescent COVID-19. From T cells, B-cell-depleted T cells, or PBMCs came the material, which was cDNA or gDNA.

Per the authors' pipeline: Cell counts per sample came from amplifying reference gene primers. The repertoire was sequenced with immunoSEQ multiplex PCR; TCRdb's copy has only in-frame clones and lacks some. That table is the source of V, J and clone size, and D and trimming were worked out from the DNA. The repertoire has about 51,000 clones, 86% of them found once; the top ten carry 1.3%. CDR3 size: 15 residues. V was clipped by 4 bases and J by 6 bases; unmatched bases: 8. The V gene's germline CDR1 is SGHRS and CDR2 YFSETQ. Specimen: peripheral blood. The sequence was obtained from a man aged 60 to 69 with acute or convalescent COVID-19. The chain recombines TRBV5-1 with TRBJ2-2; 8 bases are a match to TRBD2. The CDR3 coding sequence is TGCGCCAGCAGCGGAAGCGGGAGTACGGCCGGGGAGCTGTTTTTT. Translating gives CASSGSGSTAGELFF. The whole variable domain, filled in from reference TRBV5-1 and TRBJ2-2, reads KAGVTQTPRYLIKTRGQQVTLSCSPISGHRSVSWYQQTPGQGLQFLFEYFSETQRNKGNFPGRFSGRQFSNSRSEMNVSTLELGDSALYLCASSGSGSTAGELFFGEGSRLTVL.